The T cell receptor (beta chain) under discussion was sequenced for a study of blood T cell repertoires in COVID-19. Study background: The United States, Italy and Spain provided the acute and convalescent COVID-19 samples. The analysed material was cDNA or gDNA that came from T cells, B-cell-depleted T cells, or PBMCs.

TCRdb's table, derived via immunoSEQ multiplex PCR, lists solely in-frame clones and lacks some. Of 100,000 to 150,000 clones listed, roughly 89% are singletons. The CDR3 is 12 residues long. Trimming left V 0 bases short and J 7 bases short, with 9 bases between. CDR1 is GTSNPN and CDR2 is SVGIG in the germline V gene (reference sequence). Sequencing used peripheral blood. J is TRBJ1-2 and V is TRBV30, with D possibly matching TRBD1 (5 bases). This sequence was found in a woman in her 50s with acute or convalescent COVID-19. The CDR3 bases are TGTGCCTGGAGTGTAAGGGGTGGTGGCTACACCTTC. The encoded protein is CAWSVRGGGYTF.